This TCR beta chain was sequenced in a study of technical replicates of blood from four donors. Repertoires were generated with immunoSEQ multiplex PCR, while TCRdb's copy carries only in-frame clones and drops some. This table has about 12,000 clones, approximately 83% appearing once. The germline V gene encodes CDR1 LNHDA and CDR2 SQIVND (reference sequence). This CDR3 is built from 14 residues. V lost 4 bases and J 8 bases, leaving 14 bases between the germline ends. Sequenced: PBMCs. The TCR originated in a human donor in good health. The genes are TRBV19 and TRBJ1-4; perhaps TRBD1 as D (5 bases). For the CDR3, the DNA is TGTGCCAGTAGTACTGACAGCCGGACCGAAAAACTGTTTTTT. Translating it yields CASSTDSRTEKLFF.